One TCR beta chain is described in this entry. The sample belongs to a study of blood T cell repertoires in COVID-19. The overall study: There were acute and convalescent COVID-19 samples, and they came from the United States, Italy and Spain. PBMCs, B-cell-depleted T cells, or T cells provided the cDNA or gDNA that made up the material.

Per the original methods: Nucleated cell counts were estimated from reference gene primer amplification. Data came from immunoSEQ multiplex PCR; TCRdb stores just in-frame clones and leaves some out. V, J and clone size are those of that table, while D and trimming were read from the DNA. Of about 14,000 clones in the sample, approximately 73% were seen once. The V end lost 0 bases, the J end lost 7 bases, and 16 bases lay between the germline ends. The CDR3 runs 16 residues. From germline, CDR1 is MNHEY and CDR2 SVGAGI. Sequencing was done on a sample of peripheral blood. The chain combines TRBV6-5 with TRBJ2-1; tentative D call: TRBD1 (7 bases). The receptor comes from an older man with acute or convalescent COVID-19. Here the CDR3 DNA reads TGTGCCAGCAGTTACTCGTGGGCAGGGGGGAAGAATGAGCAGTTCTTC. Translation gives CASSYSWAGGKNEQFF.